What follows are 18 T cell receptor beta chains derived from one specimen sequenced in a study of blood T cell repertoires in COVID-19. Profiling relied on immunoSEQ multiplex PCR, and the TCRdb table lists in-frame clones only, not all of them. Here the sample spans 200,000 or so clones, roughly nine tenths being singletons. The sample was peripheral blood. The receptors here all came from a man between 65 and 85 years old with active or convalescent COVID-19.

This chain connects TRBV19 to TRBJ1-5; 9 positions match TRBD1. Per germline, CDR1 LNHDA and CDR2 SQIVND (reference sequence). The CDR3 has 15 amino acids. V shed 3 bases and J 4 bases; nucleotides not matched to a gene: 4. CDR3 coding DNA: TGTGCCAGTAGTATCCTCGGACAGGGGAATCAGCCCCAGCATTTT. This encodes CASSILGQGNQPQHF.

The chain carries TRBV7-9 and TRBJ2-3; TRBD2 matches at 11 bases. The germline CDR1 and CDR2 sequences are SEHNR and FQNEAQ (reference sequence). The CDR3 covers 16 residues. Trimming cost V 5 bases and J 3 bases; bases outside gene matches: 7. The DNA of the CDR3 is TGTGCCAGCAGCCCAACTAGCGGGAGAGGGACAGATACGCAGTATTTT. Translated, it gives CASSPTSGRGTDTQYF.

The chain joins TRBV2 to TRBJ1-3; 8 nucleotides match TRBD1. The germline CDR1 and CDR2 sequences are SNHLY and FYNNEI. This CDR3 has 16 residues. J lost 1 base, V lost 3 bases, and 5 bases had no gene match. CDR3 coding DNA: TGTGCCAGCAGTGAGGCAGGGGGCGCGTCTGGAAACACCATATATTTT. It is translated as CASSEAGGASGNTIYF. Full variable domain (outside the CDR3, taken from reference TRBV2 and TRBJ1-3): EPEVTQTPSHQVTQMGQEVILRCVPISNHLYFYWYRQILGQKVEFLVSFYNNEISEKSEIFDDQFSVERPDGSNFTLKIRSTKLEDSAMYFCASSEAGGASGNTIYFGEGSWLTVV.

This clone was recorded only once. The genes are TRBV15 and TRBJ2-5; TRBD2 matches 8 bases. This CDR3 region has 18 residues. The germline V gene encodes CDR1 LNHNV and CDR2 YYDKDF (reference sequence). The J segment lost 4 bases and the V segment lost 1 base, leaving 14 bases of the junction unmatched. Here the CDR3 DNA reads TGTGCCACCAGCAGAGTTTGGACTAGCATGATGTCCTTAGAGACCCAGTACTTC. It specifies CATSRVWTSMMSLETQYF.

Written as DNA, the CDR3 is TGTGCCAGCAGTTTACGGGGGTCCAACCAAGAGACCCAGTACTTC. Translated: CASSLRGSNQETQYF. The gene calls are TRBV28 and TRBJ2-5; TRBD2 is a possible D gene (6 bases). This CDR3 region has 15 residues. V shed 2 bases and J shed 0 bases, with 10 bases lying between them. Germline V lookup: CDR1 MDHEN, CDR2 SYDVKM.

V usage is TRBV10-1 and J usage is TRBJ2-1; 10 bases map to TRBD2. V was clipped by 0 bases and J by 2 bases; unmatched bases: 4. This CDR3 region has 17 residues. CDR1 and CDR2 (germline): WNHNN, SYGVQD (reference sequence). CDR3 sequence (DNA): TGCGCCAGCAGTGAGTCGGGGACTAGCGCGGCCTACAATGAGCAGTTCTTC. It specifies CASSESGTSAAYNEQFF.

The gene calls are TRBV7-2 and TRBJ2-4; tentative D call: TRBD1 (6 bases). Germline V gene data show CDR1 as SGHTA and CDR2 as FQGNSA. Trimming removed 4 bases from V and 8 bases from J, with 15 bases in between. This CDR3 has 14 residues. For the CDR3, the DNA is TGTGCCAGCAGCTCTCAGGGGAGTCGGGACATTCAGTACTTC. Translated, it gives CASSSQGSRDIQYF.

The chain joins TRBV7-9 to TRBJ2-4; 7 bases fit TRBD2. The CDR3 runs 14 residues. The trim removed 1 base at V and 6 bases at J, leaving 3 bases unmatched. Germline CDR1 and CDR2: SEHNR and FQNEAQ (reference sequence). CDR3 sequence: CASSLGTSGNIQYF. CDR3 DNA sequence: TGTGCCAGCAGCTTAGGGACTAGTGGAAACATTCAGTACTTC.

This clone was detected only a few times. V gene TRBV5-4 combines with J gene TRBJ2-2, with 7 bases identical to TRBD1. The CDR3 runs to 15 residues. Trimming removed 2 bases from V and 4 bases from J; junction bases left unmatched: 5. Per the germline V gene, CDR1 is SGHNT and CDR2 is YYREEE (reference sequence). CDR3 nucleotide sequence: TGTGCCAGCAGCTTAGACAGGGAAAGCACCGGGGAGCTGTTTTTT. It codes for CASSLDRESTGELFF.

The chain joins TRBV25-1 to TRBJ2-5; 10 bases agree with TRBD2. Germline CDR1 MGHDK, CDR2 SYGVNS. The CDR3 loop spans 15 amino acids. V lost 2 bases to trimming and J lost 4 bases; unmatched junction nucleotides: 4. DNA of the CDR3: TGTGCCAGCAGTGAAGCAGCGGGGGGGCCAGAGACCCAGTACTTC. It is translated as CASSEAAGGPETQYF.

J is TRBJ2-3 and V is TRBV7-8, with 9 bases matching TRBD2. The CDR3 loop spans 18 amino acids. The germline V gene encodes CDR1 SGHVS and CDR2 FQNEAQ. The junction had 13 bases not matched to a gene; V was cut back by 4 bases and J by 2 bases. The CDR3 DNA sequence: TGTGCCAGCAGCTCCGCCATTAGCGGGGGACTTTTCACAGATACGCAGTATTTT. It is translated as CASSSAISGGLFTDTQYF.

The V call is TRBV6-5, the J call TRBJ2-7, with 7 bases that match TRBD2. Trimming at V came to 6 bases and at J to 0 bases, leaving 8 bases not matched to a gene. Looked up from germline, CDR1 is MNHEY and CDR2 is SVGAGI. There are 15 residues in the CDR3. CDR3 DNA: TGTGCCAGCAGGTTGACTAGCAGGAGCTCCTACGAGCAGTACTTC. As protein: CASRLTSRSSYEQYF.

The rearrangement uses TRBV7-2 and TRBJ2-4, with TRBD2 matching 10 bases. Germline CDR1 SGHTA, CDR2 FQGNSA. The CDR3 spans 14 residues. Trimming at V came to 4 bases and at J to 7 bases, leaving 4 bases not matched to a gene. In DNA form, the CDR3 reads TGTGCCAGCAGCTCCCTACTAGCGGGGAACATTCAGTACTTC. Its protein is CASSSLLAGNIQYF.

V is TRBV7-2 and J is TRBJ1-1; D unclear. CDR3 length: 14 residues. Germline V lookup: CDR1 SGHTA, CDR2 FQGNSA. Trimming shortened V by 2 bases and J by 2 bases, and 9 bases separated the two germline ends. CDR3: CASSLSQANTEAFF. CDR3 coding DNA: TGTGCCAGCAGCTTAAGCCAGGCAAACACTGAAGCTTTCTTT.

V and J are TRBV2 and TRBJ1-5, with TRBD1 as a possible D gene (5 bases). Trimming shortened V by 5 bases and J by 3 bases, and 14 bases separated the two germline ends. Germline V gene sequence: CDR1 SNHLY, CDR2 FYNNEI. The CDR3 extends over 15 amino acids. This CDR3 reads CASSSEGAINQPQHF. CDR3 coding DNA: TGTGCCAGCAGTTCTGAAGGGGCCATCAATCAGCCCCAGCATTTT.

This clone was picked up a small number of times. The chain has TRBV7-9 and TRBJ2-5; unclear D gene. The CDR3 sequence is 16 residues long. CDR1 is SEHNR, CDR2 FQNEAQ, per germline (reference sequence). With 0 bases removed from V and 3 bases from J, the gap between germline ends came to 14 bases. This chain's CDR3 is CASSLAGRLLEETQYF. The CDR3 bases are TGTGCCAGCAGCTTAGCTGGCAGGTTATTGGAAGAGACCCAGTACTTC.

The chain links TRBV29-1 to TRBJ2-1; D uncertain. The germline gives CDR1 SQVTM, CDR2 ANQGSEA. The CDR3 length is 13 residues. The V and J ends lost 6 bases and 0 bases respectively, with 9 bases between them. The CDR3 here is CSVQRSSYNEQFF. CDR3 bases: TGCAGCGTCCAACGGAGCTCCTACAATGAGCAGTTCTTC.

V usage is TRBV7-2 and J usage is TRBJ1-1; tentatively, D is TRBD1 (5 bases). Germline V gene data show CDR1 as SGHTA and CDR2 as FQGNSA. V was cut by 1 base and J by 4 bases, with 10 bases left in between. CDR3 length: 14 amino acids. The CDR3 sequence is CASSLGGLGTEAFF. Written as DNA, the CDR3 is TGTGCCAGCAGCTTAGGGGGCTTGGGCACTGAAGCTTTCTTT.